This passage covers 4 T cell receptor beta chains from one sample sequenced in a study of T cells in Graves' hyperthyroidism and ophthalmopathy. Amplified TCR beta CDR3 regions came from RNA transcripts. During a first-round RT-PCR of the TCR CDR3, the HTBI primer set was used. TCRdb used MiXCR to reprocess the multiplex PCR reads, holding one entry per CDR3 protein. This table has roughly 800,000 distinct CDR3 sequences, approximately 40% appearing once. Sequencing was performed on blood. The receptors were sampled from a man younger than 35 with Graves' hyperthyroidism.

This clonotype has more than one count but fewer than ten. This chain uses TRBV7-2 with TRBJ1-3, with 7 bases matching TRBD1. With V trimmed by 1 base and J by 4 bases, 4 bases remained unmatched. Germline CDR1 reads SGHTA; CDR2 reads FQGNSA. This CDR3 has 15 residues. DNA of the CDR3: TGTGCCAGCAGCTTAGATACAGGGGACGGAAACACCATATATTTT. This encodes CASSLDTGDGNTIYF.

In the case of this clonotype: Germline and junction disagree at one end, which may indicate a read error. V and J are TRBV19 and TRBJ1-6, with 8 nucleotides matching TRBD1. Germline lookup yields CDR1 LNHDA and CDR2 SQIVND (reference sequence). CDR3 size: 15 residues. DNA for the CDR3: TGTGCTAGTAGTACCACTTGGGACAGGAATTCACCCCCCCACTTT. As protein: CASSTTWDRNSPPHF. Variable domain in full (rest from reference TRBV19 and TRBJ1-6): DGGITQSPKYLFRKEGQNVTLSCEQNLNHDAMYWYRQDPGQGLRLIYYSQIVNDFQKGDIAEGYSVSREKKESFPLTVTSAQKNPTAFYLCASSTTWDRNSPPHFGNGTRLTVT.

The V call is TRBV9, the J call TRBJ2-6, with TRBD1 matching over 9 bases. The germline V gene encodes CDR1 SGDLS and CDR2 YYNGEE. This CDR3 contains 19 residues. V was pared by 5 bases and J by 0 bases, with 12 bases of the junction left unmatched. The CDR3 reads CASSYTQGQGLSGANVLTF. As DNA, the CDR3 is TGTGCCAGCAGTTACACCCAGGGACAGGGCCTCTCTGGGGCCAACGTCCTGACTTTC.

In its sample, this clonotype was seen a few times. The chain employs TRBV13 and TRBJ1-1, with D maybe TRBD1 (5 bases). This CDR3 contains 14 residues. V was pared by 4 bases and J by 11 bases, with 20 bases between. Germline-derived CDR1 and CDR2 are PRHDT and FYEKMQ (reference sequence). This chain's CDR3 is CASSSRRGIGDAFF. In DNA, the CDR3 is TGTGCCAGCAGCTCACGAAGAGGAATAGGGGATGCTTTCTTT.